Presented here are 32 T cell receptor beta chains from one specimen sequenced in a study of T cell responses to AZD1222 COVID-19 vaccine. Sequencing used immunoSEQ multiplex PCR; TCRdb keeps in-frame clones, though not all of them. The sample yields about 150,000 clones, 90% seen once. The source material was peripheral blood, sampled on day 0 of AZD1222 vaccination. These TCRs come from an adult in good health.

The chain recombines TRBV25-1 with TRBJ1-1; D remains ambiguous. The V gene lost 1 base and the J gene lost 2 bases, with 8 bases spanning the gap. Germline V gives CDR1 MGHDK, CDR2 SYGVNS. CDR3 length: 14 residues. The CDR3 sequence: CASSEWFSNTEAFF. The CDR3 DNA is TGTGCCAGCAGTGAATGGTTTTCAAACACTGAAGCTTTCTTT.

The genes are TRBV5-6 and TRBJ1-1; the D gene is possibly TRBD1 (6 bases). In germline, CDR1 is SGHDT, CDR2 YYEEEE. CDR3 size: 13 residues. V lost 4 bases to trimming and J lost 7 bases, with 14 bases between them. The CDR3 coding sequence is TGTGCCAGCAGCCTAGCGACAGGCCTTGAAGCTTTCTTT. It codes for CASSLATGLEAFF.

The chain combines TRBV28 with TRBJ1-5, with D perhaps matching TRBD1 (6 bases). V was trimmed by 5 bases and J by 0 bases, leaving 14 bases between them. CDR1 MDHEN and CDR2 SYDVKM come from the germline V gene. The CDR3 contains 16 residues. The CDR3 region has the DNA TGTGCCAGCAGTCCTGACAGGTTATATAGCAATCAGCCCCAGCATTTT. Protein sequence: CASSPDRLYSNQPQHF.

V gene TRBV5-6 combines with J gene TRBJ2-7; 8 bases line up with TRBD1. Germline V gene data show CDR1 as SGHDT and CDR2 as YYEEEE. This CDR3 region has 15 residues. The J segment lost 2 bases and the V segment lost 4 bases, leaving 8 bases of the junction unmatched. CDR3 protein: CASSPRDRSPYEQYF. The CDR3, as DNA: TGTGCCAGCAGCCCCCGGGACAGGTCCCCCTACGAGCAGTACTTC.

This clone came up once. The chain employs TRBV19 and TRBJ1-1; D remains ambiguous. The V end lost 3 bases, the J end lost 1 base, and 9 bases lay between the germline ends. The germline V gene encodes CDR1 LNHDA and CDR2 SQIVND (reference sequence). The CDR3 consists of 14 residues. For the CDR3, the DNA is TGTGCCAGTAGTATTAACCAAGGGAACACTGAAGCTTTCTTT. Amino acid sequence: CASSINQGNTEAFF.

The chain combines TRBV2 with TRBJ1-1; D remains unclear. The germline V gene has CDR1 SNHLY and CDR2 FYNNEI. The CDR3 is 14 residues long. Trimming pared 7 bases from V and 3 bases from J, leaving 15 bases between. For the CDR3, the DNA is TGTGCCAGCAAGTACTTCTCGGTGGACACTGAAGCTTTCTTT. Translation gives CASKYFSVDTEAFF.

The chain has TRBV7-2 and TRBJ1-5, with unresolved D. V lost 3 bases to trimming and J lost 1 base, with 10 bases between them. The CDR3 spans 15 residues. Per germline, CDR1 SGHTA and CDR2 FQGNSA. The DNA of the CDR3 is TGTGCCAGCAGCTTGTACCTTGGGAGCAATCAGCCCCAGCATTTT. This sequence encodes CASSLYLGSNQPQHF.

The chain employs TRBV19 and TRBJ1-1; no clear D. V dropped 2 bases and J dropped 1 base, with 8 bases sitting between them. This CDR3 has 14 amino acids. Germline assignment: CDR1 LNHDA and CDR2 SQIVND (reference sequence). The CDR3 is CASSISGPNTEAFF. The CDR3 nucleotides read TGTGCCAGTAGTATATCCGGACCGAACACTGAAGCTTTCTTT.

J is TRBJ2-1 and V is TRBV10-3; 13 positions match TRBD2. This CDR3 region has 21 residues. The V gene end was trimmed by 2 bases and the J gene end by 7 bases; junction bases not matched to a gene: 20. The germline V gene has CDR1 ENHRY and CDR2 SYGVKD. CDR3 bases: TGTGCCATCAGTGAGGGGGGGAGGACTAGCGGGAGAGAGCAACTTGCAAATGAGCAGTTCTTC. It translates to CAISEGGRTSGREQLANEQFF.

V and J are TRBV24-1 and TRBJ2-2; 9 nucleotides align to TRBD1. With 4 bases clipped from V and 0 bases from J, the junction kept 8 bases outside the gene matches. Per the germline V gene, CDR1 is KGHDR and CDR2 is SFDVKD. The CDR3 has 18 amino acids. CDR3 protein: CATSDPTGGGTNTGELFF. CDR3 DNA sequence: TGTGCCACCAGTGACCCGACAGGGGGGGGAACGAACACCGGGGAGCTGTTTTTT.

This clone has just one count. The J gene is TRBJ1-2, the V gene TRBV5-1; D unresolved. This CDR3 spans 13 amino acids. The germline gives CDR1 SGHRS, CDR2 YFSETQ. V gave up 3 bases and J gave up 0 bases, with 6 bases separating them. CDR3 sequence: CASSSDPNYGYTF. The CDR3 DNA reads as TGCGCCAGCAGCTCAGACCCTAACTATGGCTACACCTTC.

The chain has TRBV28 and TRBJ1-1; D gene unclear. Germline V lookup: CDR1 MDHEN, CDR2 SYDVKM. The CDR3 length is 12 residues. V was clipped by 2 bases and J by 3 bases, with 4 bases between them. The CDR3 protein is CASSLIDTEAFF. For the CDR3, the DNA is TGTGCCAGCAGTTTAATCGACACTGAAGCTTTCTTT.

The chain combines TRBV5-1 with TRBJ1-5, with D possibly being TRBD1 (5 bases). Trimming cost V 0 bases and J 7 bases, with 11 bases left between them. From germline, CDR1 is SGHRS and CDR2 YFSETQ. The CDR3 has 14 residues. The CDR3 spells CASSLAGLDQPQHF. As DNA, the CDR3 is TGCGCCAGCAGCTTGGCAGGGTTGGACCAGCCCCAGCATTTT.

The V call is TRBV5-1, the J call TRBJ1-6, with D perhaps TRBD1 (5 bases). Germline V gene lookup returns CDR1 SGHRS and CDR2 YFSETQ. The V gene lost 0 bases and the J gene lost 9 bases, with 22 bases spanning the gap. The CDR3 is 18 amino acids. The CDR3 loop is CASSLERQGVDLGSPLHF. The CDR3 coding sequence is TGCGCCAGCAGCTTGGAGAGGCAGGGAGTTGACTTGGGTTCACCCCTCCACTTT.

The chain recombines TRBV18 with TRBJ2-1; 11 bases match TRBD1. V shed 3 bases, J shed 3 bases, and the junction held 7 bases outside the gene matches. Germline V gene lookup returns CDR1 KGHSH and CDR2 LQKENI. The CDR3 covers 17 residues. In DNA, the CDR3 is TGTGCCAGCTCACCTGCGGCCGGGACAGGGGGCTACAATGAGCAGTTCTTC. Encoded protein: CASSPAAGTGGYNEQFF. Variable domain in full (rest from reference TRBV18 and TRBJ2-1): NAGVMQNPRHLVRRRGQEARLRCSPMKGHSHVYWYRQLPEEGLKFMVYLQKENIIDESGMPKERFSAEFPKEGPSILRIQQVVRGDSAAYFCASSPAAGTGGYNEQFFGPGTRLTVL.

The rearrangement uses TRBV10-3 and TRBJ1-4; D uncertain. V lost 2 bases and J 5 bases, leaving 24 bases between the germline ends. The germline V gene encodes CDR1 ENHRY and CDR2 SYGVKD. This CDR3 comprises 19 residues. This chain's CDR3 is CAISEKLYSPVASNEKLFF. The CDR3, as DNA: TGTGCCATCAGTGAGAAGCTTTACTCCCCCGTGGCGTCGAATGAAAAACTGTTTTTT.

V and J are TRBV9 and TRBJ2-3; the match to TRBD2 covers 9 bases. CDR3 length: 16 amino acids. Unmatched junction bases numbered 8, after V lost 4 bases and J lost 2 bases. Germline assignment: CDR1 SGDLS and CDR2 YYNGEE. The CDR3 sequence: CASSRSRTSATDTQYF. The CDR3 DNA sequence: TGTGCCAGCAGCCGGAGTCGGACTAGCGCCACAGATACGCAGTATTTT.

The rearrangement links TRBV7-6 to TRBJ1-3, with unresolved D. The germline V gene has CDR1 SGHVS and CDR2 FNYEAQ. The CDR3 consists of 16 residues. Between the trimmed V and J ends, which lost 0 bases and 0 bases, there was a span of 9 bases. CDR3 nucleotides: TGTGCCAGCAGCTTAGCTTGGCGGAGCTCTGGAAACACCATATATTTT. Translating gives CASSLAWRSSGNTIYF.

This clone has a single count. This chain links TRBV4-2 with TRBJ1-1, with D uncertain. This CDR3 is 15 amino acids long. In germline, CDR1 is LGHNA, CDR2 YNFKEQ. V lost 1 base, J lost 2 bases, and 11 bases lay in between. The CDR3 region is CASSQAGPRNTEAFF. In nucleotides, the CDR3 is TGTGCCAGCAGCCAAGCCGGGCCAAGAAACACTGAAGCTTTCTTT.

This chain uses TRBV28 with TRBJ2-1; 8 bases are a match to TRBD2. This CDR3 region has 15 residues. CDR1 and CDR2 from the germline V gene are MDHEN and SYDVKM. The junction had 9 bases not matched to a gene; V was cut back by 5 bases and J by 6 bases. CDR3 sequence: CASSPGTSWANEQFF. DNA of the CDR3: TGTGCCAGCAGTCCGGGGACTAGTTGGGCCAATGAGCAGTTCTTC.

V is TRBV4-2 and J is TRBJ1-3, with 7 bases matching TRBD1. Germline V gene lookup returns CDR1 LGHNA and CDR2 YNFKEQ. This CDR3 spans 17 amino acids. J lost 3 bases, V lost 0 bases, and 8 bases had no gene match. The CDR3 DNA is TGTGCCAGCAGCCAAGATTCGGCAGGGGGGTTTGGAAACACCATATATTTT. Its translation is CASSQDSAGGFGNTIYF.

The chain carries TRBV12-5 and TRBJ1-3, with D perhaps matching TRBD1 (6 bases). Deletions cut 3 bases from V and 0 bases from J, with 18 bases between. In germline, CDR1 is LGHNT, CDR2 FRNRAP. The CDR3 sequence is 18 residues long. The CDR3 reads CASGFPEGGPSSGNTIYF. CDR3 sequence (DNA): TGTGCTAGTGGTTTCCCCGAGGGGGGGCCATCCTCTGGAAACACCATATATTTT.

The CDR3: CASSFAGTNYGYTF. CDR3 DNA sequence: TGTGCCAGCAGCTTCGCCGGGACTAACTATGGCTACACCTTC. The V gene is TRBV7-9, the J gene TRBJ1-2; D remains ambiguous. V was trimmed by 3 bases and J by 0 bases, leaving 8 bases between them. The CDR3 has 14 residues. Germline values: CDR1 SEHNR, CDR2 FQNEAQ (reference sequence).

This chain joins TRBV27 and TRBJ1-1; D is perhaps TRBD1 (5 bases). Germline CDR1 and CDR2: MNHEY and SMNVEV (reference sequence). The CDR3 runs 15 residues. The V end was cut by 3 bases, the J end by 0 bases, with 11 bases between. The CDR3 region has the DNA TGTGCCAGCAGTTTGGTGGGGGGACTGAACACTGAAGCTTTCTTT. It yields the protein CASSLVGGLNTEAFF.

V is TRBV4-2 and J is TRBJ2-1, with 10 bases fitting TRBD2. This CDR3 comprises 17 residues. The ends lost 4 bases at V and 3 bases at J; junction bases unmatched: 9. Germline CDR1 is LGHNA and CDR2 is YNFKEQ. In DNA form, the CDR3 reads TGTGCCAGCAGCCGGGGGCCCGGGACTAGCGACTACAATGAGCAGTTCTTC. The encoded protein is CASSRGPGTSDYNEQFF.

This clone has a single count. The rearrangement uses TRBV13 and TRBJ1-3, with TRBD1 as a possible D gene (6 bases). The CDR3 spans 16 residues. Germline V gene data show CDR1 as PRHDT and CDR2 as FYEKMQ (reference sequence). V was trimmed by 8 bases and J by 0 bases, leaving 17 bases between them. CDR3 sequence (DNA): TGTGCCAGCGATTTGGGTAGGGGGTTCTCTGGAAACACCATATATTTT. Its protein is CASDLGRGFSGNTIYF.

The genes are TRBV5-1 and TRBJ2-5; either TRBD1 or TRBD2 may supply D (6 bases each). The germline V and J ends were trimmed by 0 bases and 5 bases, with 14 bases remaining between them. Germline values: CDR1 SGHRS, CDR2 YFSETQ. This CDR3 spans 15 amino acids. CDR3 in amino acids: CASSLAGGPAETQYF. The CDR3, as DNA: TGCGCCAGCAGCTTGGCCGGGGGCCCCGCGGAGACCCAGTACTTC.

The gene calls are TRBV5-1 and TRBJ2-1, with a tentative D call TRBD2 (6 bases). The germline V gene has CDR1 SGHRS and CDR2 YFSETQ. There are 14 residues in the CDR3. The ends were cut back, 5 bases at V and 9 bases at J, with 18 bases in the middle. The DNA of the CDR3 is TGCGCCAGCAGGTTGTCCGGGAGTGCGGGTGAGCAGTTCTTC. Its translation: CASRLSGSAGEQFF.

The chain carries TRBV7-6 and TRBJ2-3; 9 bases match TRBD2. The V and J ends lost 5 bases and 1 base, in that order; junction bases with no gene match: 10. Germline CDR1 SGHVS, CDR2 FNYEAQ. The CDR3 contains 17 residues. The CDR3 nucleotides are TGTGCCAGCAGCCCCCGGGTAGCGGGAGCCGGCACAGATACGCAGTATTTT. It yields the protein CASSPRVAGAGTDTQYF.

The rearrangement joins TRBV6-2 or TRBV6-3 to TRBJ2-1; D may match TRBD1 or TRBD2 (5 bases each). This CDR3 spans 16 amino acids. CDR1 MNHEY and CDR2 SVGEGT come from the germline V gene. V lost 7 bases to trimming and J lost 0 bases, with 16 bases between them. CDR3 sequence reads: CASIPNGGSSYNEQFF. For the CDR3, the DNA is TGTGCCAGCATCCCGAATGGGGGAAGCTCCTACAATGAGCAGTTCTTC.

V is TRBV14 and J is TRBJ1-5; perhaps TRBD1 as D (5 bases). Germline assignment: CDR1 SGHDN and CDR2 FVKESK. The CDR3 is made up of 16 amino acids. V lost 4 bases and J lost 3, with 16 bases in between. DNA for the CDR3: TGTGCCAGCAGCCTCCCCCCAGGGTCCCACAATCAGCCCCAGCATTTT. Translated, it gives CASSLPPGSHNQPQHF.

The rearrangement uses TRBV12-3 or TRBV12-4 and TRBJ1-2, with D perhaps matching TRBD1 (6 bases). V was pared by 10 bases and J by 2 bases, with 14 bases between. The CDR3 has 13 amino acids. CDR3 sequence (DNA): TGTGCCATTGCGACAGGCGTAAACTATGGCTACACCTTC. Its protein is CAIATGVNYGYTF.